This T cell receptor (beta chain) was obtained from a study of pediatric ulcerative colitis. Libraries were prepared by immunoSEQ multiplex PCR; TCRdb keeps only in-frame clonotypes and omits some of them. Here the sample spans some 4,500 clones, approximately 90% being singletons. The CDR3 loop spans 15 amino acids. The germline CDR1 and CDR2 sequences are MNHEY and SVGAGI. With 2 bases removed from V and 0 bases from J, the gap between germline ends came to 10 bases. The sample comprised blood. This chain links TRBV6-5 with TRBJ1-2; weak D call: TRBD1 (5 bases). This receptor was obtained from a boy younger than 18 who was a control in a study of pediatric ulcerative colitis. For the CDR3, the DNA is TGTGCCAGCAGTTACAGAGCAGGGCCTAACTATGGCTACACCTTC. Amino acids: CASSYRAGPNYGYTF.